The rows below give T cell receptor beta chains drawn from one sample of a study of T cells expressing NK-cell markers. From its re-call of the 5' RACE reads, TCRdb lists each CDR3 protein once, without DNA. The record lists some 280,000 distinct CDR3 sequences, of which the ten most abundant hold approximately 0.42%. Sequencing input: blood T cells: a sorted CD56 or NKG2C T cell subset, CD4+ or CD8+ T cells, or bulk PBMC T cells (not recorded which). The receptors shown here come from a man between 18 and 35 years old in good health. CDR3s include the opening cysteine and the closing phenylalanine or tryptophan.

J gene | V gene | CDR3 protein
TRBJ1-1 | TRBV7-2 | CASSLVSGRGTEAFF
TRBJ2-3 | TRBV20-1 | CSERVADTQYF
TRBJ2-2 | TRBV12-3/TRBV12-4 | CASTLDFAGELFF
TRBJ1-4 | TRBV18 | CASSRRRWEKLFF
TRBJ2-4 | TRBV20-1 | CSARPLGRENIQYF
TRBJ2-5 | TRBV18 | CASSPLSPGISETQYF
TRBJ2-1 | TRBV20-1 | CSARTSGIVNEQFF
TRBJ2-5 | TRBV18 | CASSQTYGGVETQYF
TRBJ1-2 | TRBV12-3/TRBV12-4 | CASSRDGQRYGYTF
TRBJ2-3 | TRBV20-1 | CSVTRDADTQYF
TRBJ1-1 | TRBV7-9 | CASSAQVRGTEAFF
TRBJ2-3 | TRBV12-3/TRBV12-4 | CASSFAQLQGTDTQYF
TRBJ2-5 | TRBV3-1 | CASSQDPGKEETQYF
TRBJ1-1 | TRBV28 | CASSLVSREAFF
TRBJ2-1 | TRBV30 | CAYGASNEQFF
TRBJ2-4 | TRBV20-1 | CSARNEQTLAKNIQYF
TRBJ2-1 | TRBV7-6 | CASSLGPLENEQFF
TRBJ2-1 | TRBV18 | CASSPRALANHNEQFF
TRBJ2-1 | TRBV6-2/TRBV6-3 | CASNTGHEQFF
TRBJ2-1 | TRBV5-6 | CASSMIGQGDNEQFF
TRBJ1-1 | TRBV14 | CASSPHHRVSNTEAFF
TRBJ1-2 | TRBV29-1 | CSVDGSGAGRDGYTF
TRBJ1-1 | TRBV21-1 | CASSNQIRSNTEAFF
TRBJ2-3 | TRBV10-3 | CAISDPSRRSDTQYF
TRBJ1-3 | TRBV20-1 | CSARDRAAPGNTIYF
TRBJ1-1 | TRBV7-9 | CASSGPMNTEAFF
TRBJ1-1 | TRBV30 | CAWSDGTGWGSAFF
TRBJ2-1 | TRBV6-1 | CASSMTSGRGTYNEQFF
TRBJ1-1 | TRBV4-3 | CASSQGGFNTEAFF
TRBJ2-1 | TRBV12-3/TRBV12-4 | CASSLITGVDEQFF
TRBJ2-1 | TRBV28 | CASSSPTSGLTYNEQFF
TRBJ2-5 | TRBV11-2 | CASSLGGSRRETQYF
TRBJ2-3 | TRBV4-3 | CASSPEGGSDTQYF
TRBJ2-1 | TRBV19 | CASSAYNEQFF
TRBJ1-5 | TRBV6-1 | CASRSGQGISQPQHF
TRBJ2-5 | TRBV29-1 | CSVGGGLLVTQYF
TRBJ2-3 | TRBV20-1 | CSAEALRQGYADTQYF
TRBJ2-3 | TRBV20-1 | CSAYINTDTQYF
TRBJ2-4 | TRBV7-2 | CASRGRGFENIQYF
TRBJ2-5 | TRBV29-1 | CSVGIGGETQYF
TRBJ2-7 | TRBV19 | CASGPTRTDYEQYF
TRBJ2-5 | TRBV29-1 | CSVRQGGVSVTQYF
TRBJ1-1 | TRBV5-1 | CASSSRTGGDTEAFF
TRBJ2-3 | TRBV19 | CASSMSRITDTQYF
TRBJ2-5 | TRBV18 | CASSPRGLAGRETQYF
TRBJ1-1 | TRBV12-3/TRBV12-4 | CASSFRGLRRSNTEAFF
TRBJ2-2 | TRBV30 | CAWGSGQGKTGELFF
TRBJ2-1 | TRBV20-1 | CSARRLAGGSFRGNEQFF
TRBJ2-7 | TRBV25-1 | CASSVSLGGFWNEQYF
TRBJ2-1 | TRBV30 | CAIQREGNNEQFF
TRBJ2-7 | TRBV7-2 | CASSLALVAGGPNEQYF
TRBJ1-1 | TRBV29-1 | CSAGQGVGTEAFF
TRBJ2-5 | TRBV6-5 | CASTVRSEALEETQYF
TRBJ2-3 | TRBV4-3 | CASSHLRAGSTDTQYF
TRBJ1-4 | TRBV12-3/TRBV12-4 | CASSLLEVEKLFF
TRBJ1-4 | TRBV15 | CATSREEVLANEKLFF
TRBJ2-2 | TRBV20-1 | CSAYPGGDTGELFF
TRBJ2-5 | TRBV7-6 | CASSLNSKSQTQYF
TRBJ2-5 | TRBV5-1 | CASTRDQETQYF
TRBJ2-5 | TRBV5-1 | CASSLAPGVQETQYF